One and the same sample provided the 31 T cell receptor beta chains below, sequenced in a study of control samples from healthy donors and cancer patients. Clones were sequenced by immunoSEQ multiplex PCR, and TCRdb holds only the in-frame ones, with some missing. The sample has 100,000 or so clones; 91% are singletons. The specimen sequenced was blood. Every receptor here comes from a woman in her 30s in good health.

The rearrangement joins TRBV6-5 to TRBJ1-2; no reliable D call. CDR3 length: 13 amino acids. The germline gives CDR1 MNHEY, CDR2 SVGAGI. V lost 6 bases to trimming and J lost 2 bases, with 10 bases between them. CDR3 nucleotides: TGTGCCAGCAGGGACGAGACAAACTATGGCTACACCTTC. It yields the protein CASRDETNYGYTF.

This chain links TRBV19 with TRBJ1-1; 10 positions match TRBD1. The CDR3 spans 16 residues. The V and J ends lost 5 bases and 0 bases, in that order; junction bases with no gene match: 6. Germline CDR1 LNHDA, CDR2 SQIVND (reference sequence). This chain's CDR3 is CASSRGTGDLNTEAFF. CDR3 sequence (DNA): TGTGCCAGTAGTCGCGGGACAGGGGATTTGAACACTGAAGCTTTCTTT.

The V and J genes are TRBV30 and TRBJ2-2, with D perhaps TRBD1 (5 bases). There are 15 residues in the CDR3. Germline loops: CDR1 GTSNPN, CDR2 SVGIG (reference sequence). Trimming pared 5 bases from V and 4 bases from J, leaving 17 bases between. The CDR3 spells CAWLRGASSTGELFF. The CDR3 nucleotides are TGTGCCTGGTTACGTGGGGCTTCGAGCACCGGGGAGCTGTTTTTT.

The rearrangement links TRBV4-2 to TRBJ2-2, with D tentatively TRBD2 (6 bases). CDR1 is LGHNA and CDR2 is YNFKEQ in the germline V gene. There are 16 residues in the CDR3. Trimming took 0 bases from V and 1 from J, leaving 9 bases between them. CDR3 loop: CASSQEIGGNTGELFF. CDR3 DNA: TGTGCCAGCAGCCAAGAAATCGGGGGGAACACCGGGGAGCTGTTTTTT.

This clone was counted a single time. V and J are TRBV5-1 and TRBJ2-1, with D unresolved. Between the trimmed V and J ends, which lost 0 bases and 12 bases, there was a span of 7 bases. This CDR3 is built from 11 residues. CDR1 and CDR2 (germline): SGHRS, YFSETQ. The CDR3 spells CASSLEQVQFF. The CDR3 nucleotides are TGCGCCAGCAGCTTGGAGCAGGTGCAGTTCTTC.

This clone was seen only once. This rearrangement joins TRBV2 to TRBJ2-7; either TRBD1 or TRBD2 may fit D (5 bases each). The germline V gene has CDR1 SNHLY and CDR2 FYNNEI. The CDR3 loop spans 14 amino acids. The V and J ends lost 5 bases and 6 bases respectively, with 17 bases between them. As DNA, the CDR3 is TGTGCCAGCAGTTTTAGAGGGACGTCCCTCGAGCAGTACTTC. Its translation is CASSFRGTSLEQYF.

The chain has TRBV27 and TRBJ1-4; D not resolved. Germline V gene sequence: CDR1 MNHEY, CDR2 SMNVEV (reference sequence). This CDR3 contains 16 residues. With 6 bases removed from V and 8 bases from J, the gap between germline ends came to 22 bases. CDR3 in amino acids: CASSDRGLVGREKLFF. The CDR3 DNA reads TGTGCCAGCAGCGACCGCGGGTTGGTGGGGAGGGAAAAACTGTTTTTT.

The V gene is TRBV7-2, the J gene TRBJ2-7; 8 bases match TRBD2. V lost 2 bases, J lost 7 bases, and 16 bases stayed unmatched. Looked up from germline, CDR1 is SGHTA and CDR2 is FQGNSA. The CDR3 totals 17 residues. The CDR3, as DNA: TGTGCCAGCAGCTTAAAGGCGGGGGGAGCAGGGCAGGGTGAGCAGTACTTC. Protein: CASSLKAGGAGQGEQYF.

The V call is TRBV7-6, the J call TRBJ1-1; no clear D gene. CDR1 and CDR2 from the germline V gene are SGHVS and FNYEAQ. CDR3 size: 14 residues. V shed 0 bases and J shed 1 base, with 6 bases lying between them. In DNA, the CDR3 is TGTGCCAGCAGCTTAGCAGGAAAGAACACTGAAGCTTTCTTT. Translating it yields CASSLAGKNTEAFF. Filled out from reference TRBV7-6 and TRBJ1-1, the complete variable domain reads GAGVSQSPRYKVTKRGQDVALRCDPISGHVSLYWYRQALGQGPEFLTYFNYEAQQDKSGLPNDRFSAERPEGSISTLTIQRTEQRDSAMYRCASSLAGKNTEAFFGQGTRLTVV.

This rearrangement joins TRBV11-2 to TRBJ1-5; 9 bases are a match to TRBD1. The V segment lost 6 bases and the J segment 1 base; nucleotides outside the gene matches: 10. Germline CDR1 is SGHAT and CDR2 is FQNNGV. CDR3 length: 17 amino acids. The CDR3 region is CASSPGTGFGSNQPQHF. CDR3 coding DNA: TGTGCCAGCAGTCCCGGGACAGGGTTTGGAAGCAATCAGCCCCAGCATTTT. The whole variable domain, filled in from reference TRBV11-2 and TRBJ1-5, reads EAGVAQSPRYKIIEKRQSVAFWCNPISGHATLYWYQQILGQGPKLLIQFQNNGVVDDSQLPKDRFSAERLKGVDSTLKIQPAKLEDSAVYLCASSPGTGFGSNQPQHFGDGTRLSIL.

The rearrangement uses TRBV18 and TRBJ1-1, with unresolved D. CDR3 length equals 13 residues. The V and J ends lost 0 bases and 11 bases respectively, with 13 bases between them. Germline assignment: CDR1 KGHSH and CDR2 LQKENI. This chain's CDR3 is CASSPPGPIKAFF. The CDR3 DNA reads as TGTGCCAGCTCACCACCGGGTCCGATCAAGGCTTTCTTT.

V is TRBV6-6 and J is TRBJ1-6; TRBD1 matches at 7 bases. This CDR3 has 16 amino acids. After removal of 0 bases from V and 4 bases from J, the junction contained 3 bases not matched to a gene. The V gene's germline CDR1 is MNHNY and CDR2 SVGAGI (reference sequence). The CDR3 loop reads CASSYSGDSYNSPLHF. The CDR3 DNA is TGTGCCAGCAGTTACTCCGGGGACAGTTATAATTCACCCCTCCACTTT.

The chain is built from TRBV4-2 and TRBJ1-2; D is perhaps TRBD1 (6 bases). V shed 1 base and J shed 4 bases, with 13 bases lying between them. From germline, CDR1 is LGHNA and CDR2 YNFKEQ. This CDR3 is built from 15 residues. The CDR3 DNA reads TGTGCCAGCAGCCAAGGGATAGGGGGGGTCTATGGCTACACCTTC. This translates into CASSQGIGGVYGYTF.

This sequence joins TRBV9 and TRBJ1-3; D is undetermined. Trimming took off 5 bases at V and 0 bases at J, with 6 bases between the two ends. This CDR3 spans 13 amino acids. CDR1 and CDR2 (germline): SGDLS, YYNGEE. The CDR3 DNA follows: TGTGCCAGCAGGTCGGGCTCTGGAAACACCATATATTTT. This encodes CASRSGSGNTIYF.

The chain is built from TRBV3-1 (or the pseudogene TRBV3-2) and TRBJ1-6; 8 bases are a match to TRBD1. Germline-derived CDR1 and CDR2 are LGHDT and YNNKEL (reference sequence). J lost 8 bases, V lost 3 bases, and 3 bases had no gene match. The CDR3 length is 14 residues. CDR3 sequence reads: CASSQDRVYSPLHF. As DNA, the CDR3 is TGTGCCAGCAGCCAGGACAGGGTTTATTCACCCCTCCACTTT.

This chain uses TRBV18 with TRBJ1-1; 7 bases are shared with TRBD1. In germline, CDR1 is KGHSH, CDR2 LQKENI. After removal of 3 bases from V and 8 bases from J, the junction contained 6 bases not matched to a gene. This CDR3 is built from 13 residues. The DNA of the CDR3 is TGTGCCAGCTCACCCAGACAGGGCGGGGAAGCTTTCTTT. This translates into CASSPRQGGEAFF.

The rearrangement joins TRBV28 to TRBJ1-5; no reliable D call. Germline CDR1 and CDR2: MDHEN and SYDVKM. The CDR3 length is 15 residues. V lost 4 bases and J lost 0, with 10 bases in between. The CDR3 protein is CASSSVGGSNQPQHF. For the CDR3, the DNA is TGTGCCAGCAGTTCGGTGGGAGGTAGCAATCAGCCCCAGCATTTT.

The chain recombines TRBV4-1 with TRBJ2-1, with D possibly matching TRBD2 (6 bases). V lost 3 bases and J 6 bases, leaving 12 bases between the germline ends. Germline CDR1 and CDR2: MGHRA and YSYEKL. The CDR3 length is 14 residues. The CDR3 DNA reads as TGCGCCAGCAGCCAGCCGCTAGCGTCCAATGAGCAGTTCTTC. As protein: CASSQPLASNEQFF.

This chain joins TRBV19 and TRBJ1-1; TRBD1 agrees at 7 bases. The CDR3 spans 13 residues. The V and J ends lost 7 bases and 4 bases, in that order; junction bases with no gene match: 6. Looked up from germline, CDR1 is LNHDA and CDR2 is SQIVND (reference sequence). The CDR3 loop is CASKDRVGTEAFF. The CDR3 nucleotides are TGTGCCAGTAAAGACAGGGTAGGCACTGAAGCTTTCTTT.

The chain recombines TRBV7-6 with TRBJ1-3, with 10 bases matching TRBD1. Germline lookup yields CDR1 SGHVS and CDR2 FNYEAQ. This CDR3 comprises 17 residues. Unmatched junction bases numbered 8, after V lost 2 bases and J lost 4 bases. The CDR3 DNA sequence: TGTGCCAGCAGCTTAAAGACAGGGGGCTATACGGGAAACACCATATATTTT. Protein: CASSLKTGGYTGNTIYF.

This rearrangement joins TRBV25-1 to TRBJ1-1; tentative D call: TRBD1 (5 bases). The V gene's germline CDR1 is MGHDK and CDR2 SYGVNS. The CDR3 is 16 amino acids. Trimming left V 0 bases short and J 6 bases short, with 17 bases between. The CDR3 is CASSEYTGARGAEAFF. Here the CDR3 DNA reads TGTGCCAGCAGTGAATATACTGGGGCGCGGGGTGCTGAAGCTTTCTTT.

This clone was detected once. V is TRBV6-5 and J is TRBJ2-3, with 7 bases lining up with TRBD1. The CDR3 sequence is 16 residues long. Germline trimming cut 4 bases from V and 2 bases from J; bases unmatched to any gene: 9. Per germline, CDR1 MNHEY and CDR2 SVGAGI. In DNA, the CDR3 is TGTGCCAGCAGTTGGGCCTACAGGGGAACCACAGATACGCAGTATTTT. This gives the protein CASSWAYRGTTDTQYF.

This chain links TRBV30 with TRBJ2-7; TRBD1 might be the D (5 bases). The CDR3 totals 13 residues. Trimming shortened V by 3 bases and J by 3 bases, and 12 bases separated the two germline ends. CDR1 and CDR2 from the germline V gene are GTSNPN and SVGIG (reference sequence). CDR3 region: CAWRVGHRYEQYF. The DNA for the CDR3 is TGTGCCTGGAGGGTAGGACACCGCTACGAGCAGTACTTC.

The genes are TRBV9 and TRBJ1-3, with TRBD1 as a possible D gene (5 bases). This CDR3 comprises 15 residues. V was shortened by 4 bases and J by 5 bases, with 16 bases between the two germline ends. Germline V CDR1 and CDR2: SGDLS, YYNGEE. The CDR3 here is CASSPAGVRRNTIYF. For the CDR3, the DNA is TGTGCCAGCAGCCCCGCGGGGGTGAGGAGAAACACCATATATTTT. The variable domain in full, with the rest retrieved from reference TRBV9 and TRBJ1-3, is DSGVTQTPKHLITATGQRVTLRCSPRSGDLSVYWYQQSLDQGLQFLIQYYNGEERAKGNILERFSAQQFPDLHSELNLSSLELGDSALYFCASSPAGVRRNTIYFGEGSWLTVV.

The genes are TRBV30 and TRBJ1-5; 8 bases fit TRBD1. V shed 2 bases and J 6 bases; nucleotides not matched to a gene: 6. The germline V gene encodes CDR1 GTSNPN and CDR2 SVGIG (reference sequence). This CDR3 has 14 amino acids. CDR3 nucleotide sequence: TGTGCCTGGAGTTTTGGACAGGGCAGTCAGCCCCAGCATTTT. Translation: CAWSFGQGSQPQHF.

This clone was recorded only once. The J gene is TRBJ2-2, the V gene TRBV11-3, with a possible D match to TRBD2 (5 bases). V shed 7 bases and J shed 3 bases, with 6 bases lying between them. Germline V gene data show CDR1 as SGHNT and CDR2 as YENEEA. This CDR3 comprises 12 residues. CDR3 amino acids: CASKRDTGELFF. CDR3 bases: TGTGCCAGCAAGAGGGACACCGGGGAGCTGTTTTTT.

The V gene is TRBV27, the J gene TRBJ1-2, with D tentatively TRBD1 (5 bases). CDR3 length: 14 residues. With 6 bases removed from V and 5 bases from J, the gap between germline ends came to 16 bases. CDR1 is MNHEY and CDR2 is SMNVEV in the germline V gene (reference sequence). CDR3 in DNA: TGTGCCAGCAGCCGGGACCGAGTTCTGTATGGCTACACCTTC. This encodes CASSRDRVLYGYTF.

The rearrangement joins TRBV5-6 to TRBJ1-2; 9 positions agree with TRBD1. This CDR3 is 13 amino acids long. Per the germline V gene, CDR1 is SGHDT and CDR2 is YYEEEE. V was clipped by 0 bases and J by 8 bases; unmatched bases: 2. In DNA, the CDR3 is TGTGCCAGCAGCTTGGGGACAGGGGAGGGCTACACCTTC. Amino acid sequence: CASSLGTGEGYTF.

This clone was found once. This chain connects TRBV18 to TRBJ2-1; the D is unclear. Trimming took 0 bases from V and 0 from J, leaving 12 bases between them. Per germline, CDR1 KGHSH and CDR2 LQKENI. This CDR3 has 17 residues. For the CDR3, the DNA is TGTGCCAGCTCACCACCGGTAGGCAGTATCTCCTACAATGAGCAGTTCTTC. Amino acid sequence: CASSPPVGSISYNEQFF.

This chain's CDR3 is CASSLLGAGHYGYTF. CDR3 nucleotides: TGTGCCAGCAGTTTATTAGGAGCCGGCCACTATGGCTACACCTTC. The V call is TRBV27, the J call TRBJ1-2, with D hard to call. V dropped 1 base and J dropped 3 bases, with 12 bases sitting between them. The CDR3 spans 15 residues. Germline values: CDR1 MNHEY, CDR2 SMNVEV (reference sequence).

This chain links TRBV4-1 with TRBJ1-1; no clear D gene. This CDR3 has 15 amino acids. The germline V gene has CDR1 MGHRA and CDR2 YSYEKL. The V end lost 0 bases, the J end lost 1 base, and 9 bases lay between the germline ends. The CDR3 here is CASSQERVGNTEAFF. CDR3 sequence (DNA): TGCGCCAGCAGCCAAGAAAGGGTCGGGAACACTGAAGCTTTCTTT.